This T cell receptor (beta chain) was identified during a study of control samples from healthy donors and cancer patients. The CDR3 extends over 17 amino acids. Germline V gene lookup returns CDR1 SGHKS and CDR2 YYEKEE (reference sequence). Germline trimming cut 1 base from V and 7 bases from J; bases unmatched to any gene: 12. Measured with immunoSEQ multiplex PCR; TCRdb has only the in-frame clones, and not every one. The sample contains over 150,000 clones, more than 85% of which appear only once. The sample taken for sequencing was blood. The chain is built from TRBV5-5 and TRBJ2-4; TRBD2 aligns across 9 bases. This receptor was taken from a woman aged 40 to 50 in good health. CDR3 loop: CASSLFAGGHFWNIQYF. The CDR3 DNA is TGTGCCAGCAGCTTGTTTGCGGGGGGGCATTTCTGGAACATTCAGTACTTC.